The rows below give T cell receptor beta chains drawn from one sample of a study of blood T cell repertoires in COVID-19. The method was immunoSEQ multiplex PCR; TCRdb's version includes in-frame clones alone and lacks a portion of them. The sample shows some 300,000 clones, more than 70% of them seen only once. Source material: PBMCs or T cells enriched from blood (not recorded which). Source of these receptors: a woman aged 60-70 years in a cohort exposed to, infected with or recovered from COVID-19 (not recorded which). Each CDR3 is given without its conserved first and last residue. The order of the fields is V gene, CDR3 protein.

>TRBV11-2
ASSLVHLRSSIARKAF
>TRBV6-2/TRBV6-3
ASSYPDLKLAGLGNEQF
>TRBV5-6
ASSPGTGTDEKLF
>TRBV29-1
SVVIQGNWYEQY
>TRBV28
ASSRGGIHEQY
>TRBV2
ASRREGWNEQF
>TRBV5-3
ARSLAGTSETQPQY
>TRBV28
ASSQPGGEGKGDYGYT
>TRBV25-1
ASRLLAGGINEQF
>TRBV6-5
ASNRGTEAF
>TRBV2
ASSRSVISEAF
>TRBV5-1
ASSLKGSGRAANTGELF
>TRBV19
ASSYTSGRANNEQF
>TRBV21-1
AGGQGAQTDHQPQH
>TRBV29-1
SVEPGLWPDTDTQY
>TRBV30
AWSVLAGDHSYNEQF
>TRBV15
ATSSPGTGSGGYT
>TRBV7-2
ASSLAGPPGNTIY
>TRBV11-2
ASSSSILAGDHEQF
>TRBV6-5
ASSYSPGSVNTEAF
>TRBV3-1/TRBV3-2
ASSQARSYEQY
>TRBV10-3
AISARGGNQPQH
>TRBV6-5
ASSKTGAHSDTQY
>TRBV28
ASTLLAGTSTDTQY
>TRBV7-9
ASSDRGRGGTDEQF
>TRBV18
ASSPPGTQSNQPQH
>TRBV28
ASSRPGTGAGELF
>TRBV30
AWSSGNTIY
>TRBV7-9
ASSSGGQHYEQY
>TRBV2
ASRGTGGWNEKLF
>TRBV28
ASSATRGTAYEQY
>TRBV6-2/TRBV6-3
ASSLNRQGSY
>TRBV7-3
ASSLGTRGSQTNTEAF
>TRBV15
ATSRDQDSKGQPQH
>TRBV28
ASSVNRGETQY
>TRBV29-1
SVWTGSDISGNTIY
>TRBV19
ASRHYSSNTEAF
>TRBV5-1
ASSPSRGKPNEKLF
>TRBV9
ASSFRRDREVGYGYT
>TRBV10-3
AILPGTGITGELF
>TRBV3-1/TRBV3-2
ASRSSGTYNSPLH
>TRBV10-3
AISDRDRVDAKNIQY
>TRBV7-3
ASSLRGLNTEAF
>TRBV2
ASSEALIPGAEAF